A single T cell receptor (beta chain) is shown here with its context. The data were obtained in a study of regulatory T cells in long-lasting Graves disease. The germline V gene encodes CDR1 KGHSH and CDR2 LQKENI. This CDR3 region has 13 residues. The ends were cut back, 9 bases at V and 5 bases at J, with 15 bases in the middle. Relying on iRepertoire HTBI primers and Arm-PCR of CDR3 regions, the team built TCR beta libraries. Authors' methods: Identified across the samples were approximately 60 TRBV segments and around 14 TRBJ segments. TCRdb ran MiXCR on the multiplex PCR reads and lists one entry per CDR3 protein. TCRdb's processing, not the authors', yielded these V and J calls. This table has over 400,000 distinct CDR3 sequences, around 15% appearing once. Indicated time point: newly diagnosed GD, antithyroid drugs for less than 3 months. The TCR library was prepared using RNA isolated from PBMCs.

Another study also made use of these data, one on T cells in Graves' hyperthyroidism and ophthalmopathy. As that study records: A 13 V-J model separated ophthalmopathy from stable hyperthyroidism.

The sequencing here drew on peripheral blood mononuclear cells (PBMCs), taken at new diagnosis, from a patient treated with antithyroid drugs. The sequence came from a woman aged 50 to 60 with Graves disease. This rearrangement joins TRBV18 to TRBJ2-3, with D hard to call. The CDR3 region has the DNA TGTGCCAGTACCGGGCCCAATGAAGATACGCAGTATTTT. The encoded protein is CASTGPNEDTQYF.